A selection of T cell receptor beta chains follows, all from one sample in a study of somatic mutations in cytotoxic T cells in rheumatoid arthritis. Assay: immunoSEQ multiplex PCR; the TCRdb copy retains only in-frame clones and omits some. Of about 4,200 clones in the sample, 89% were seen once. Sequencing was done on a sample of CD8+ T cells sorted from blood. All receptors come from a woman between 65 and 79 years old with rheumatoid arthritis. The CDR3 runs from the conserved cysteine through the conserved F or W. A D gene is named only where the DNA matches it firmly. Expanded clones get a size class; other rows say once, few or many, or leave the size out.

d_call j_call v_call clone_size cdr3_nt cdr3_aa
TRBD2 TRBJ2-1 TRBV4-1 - TGCGCCAGCAGCAAAGGACTAGGCTATGAGCAGTTCTTC CASSKGLGYEQFF
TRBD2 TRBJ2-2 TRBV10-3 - TGTGCCATCACCGCGGGAGGGGGGCACGTCGGGGAGCTGTTTTTT CAITAGGGHVGELFF
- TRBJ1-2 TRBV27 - TGTGCCAGCCGAGGAACAGGGTATAATGGCTACACCTTC CASRGTGYNGYTF
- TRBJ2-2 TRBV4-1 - TGCGCCAGCAGCTCGGGGGGCCTGGGCACCGGGGAGCTGTTTTTT CASSSGGLGTGELFF
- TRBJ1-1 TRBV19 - TGTGCCAGTAGTATAGATGAGAGGGCAGAAGCTTTCTTT CASSIDERAEAFF
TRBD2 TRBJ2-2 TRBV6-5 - TGTGCCAGCAGTTACTCTGCGGGGGAAAACACCGGGGAGCTGTTTTTT CASSYSAGENTGELFF
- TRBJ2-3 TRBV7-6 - TGTGCCAGCAGCTCCCTGAGTGCCCCCACAGATACGCAGTATTTT CASSSLSAPTDTQYF
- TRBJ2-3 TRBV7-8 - TGTGCCAGCAGCTTAGGGGTGTTGGCGAGGAACACAGATACGCAGTATTTT CASSLGVLARNTDTQYF
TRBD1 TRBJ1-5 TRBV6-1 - TGTGCCAGCAGTGAGGGACAGAACCCGAATCAGCCCCAGCATTTT CASSEGQNPNQPQHF
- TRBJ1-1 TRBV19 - TGTGCCAGTAGTATAGGGAAGGGGCCGAACACTGAAGCTTTCTTT CASSIGKGPNTEAFF
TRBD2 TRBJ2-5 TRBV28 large TGTGCCAGCAGTTTACGCCCGGGAGGTCAGAAGACCCAGTACTTC CASSLRPGGQKTQYF
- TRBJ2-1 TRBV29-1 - TGCAGCGTTAGCCCGAGGGCCCTTGAGCAGTTCTTC CSVSPRALEQFF
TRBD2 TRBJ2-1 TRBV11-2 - TGTGCCAGCAGCCCCAGACTAGCGAAAACCTACAATGAGCAGTTCTTC CASSPRLAKTYNEQFF
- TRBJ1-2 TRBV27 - TGTGCCAGCAGTTACCTGACAGGAGCGGGGGAGGGAAACTATGGCTACACCTTC CASSYLTGAGEGNYGYTF
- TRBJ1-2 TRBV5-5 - TGTGCCAGCAGCTTGGAGTCTTACACCGCTAACTATGGCTACACCTTC CASSLESYTANYGYTF
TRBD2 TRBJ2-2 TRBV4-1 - TGCGCCAGCAGCCAGCCCTTAGCGGGATTGAACACCGGGGAGCTGTTTTTT CASSQPLAGLNTGELFF
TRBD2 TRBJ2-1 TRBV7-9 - TGTGCCAGCAGCTTAAGGTCTAGCGGGGGGTACAATGAGCAGTTCTTC CASSLRSSGGYNEQFF
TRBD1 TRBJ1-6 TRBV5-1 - TGCGCCAGCAGCTTGGAGACAGGGAAAAGCTCCTATAATTCCCCCCTCCACTTT CASSLETGKSSYNSPLHF
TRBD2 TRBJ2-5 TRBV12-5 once TGTGCTAGTGGTTTGGCCGGGGGGATCCAAGAGACCCAGTACTTC CASGLAGGIQETQYF
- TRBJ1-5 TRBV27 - TGTGCCAGCAGCCTCTCTCCCAATCAGCCCCAGCATTTT CASSLSPNQPQHF
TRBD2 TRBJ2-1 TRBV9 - TGTGCCAGCAGCGTAGGAGGGGGACTAGCAAAGAATGAGCAGTTCTTC CASSVGGGLAKNEQFF
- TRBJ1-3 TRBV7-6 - TGTGCCAGCAGCTTAGCGACTGAGTCTGGAAACACCATATATTTT CASSLATESGNTIYF
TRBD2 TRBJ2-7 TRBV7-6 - TGTGCCAGCAGCTTAGAAGCGGGAGGGCCATCCTACGAGCAGTACTTC CASSLEAGGPSYEQYF
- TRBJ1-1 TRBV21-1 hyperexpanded TGTGCCAGCCGGGGACAGAACACTGAAGCTTTCTTT CASRGQNTEAFF
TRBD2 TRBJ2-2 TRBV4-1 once TGCGCCAGCAGCCTACGGGGGGGAGGCGGGGAGCTGTTTTTT CASSLRGGGGELFF
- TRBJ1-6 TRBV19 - TGTGCCAGTAGTATAGACGGGGTAAATTCACCCCTCCACTTT CASSIDGVNSPLHF
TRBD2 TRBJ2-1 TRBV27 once TGTGCCAGCAGTTTATGGGTGCTGTCTAGCGGGAGTTATGAGCAGTTCTTC CASSLWVLSSGSYEQFF
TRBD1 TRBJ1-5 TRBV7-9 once TGTGCCAGCAGCATTGGGGGGACAGGGCTCAATCAGCCCCAGCATTTT CASSIGGTGLNQPQHF
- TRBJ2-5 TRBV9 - TGTGCCAGCAGCGTTGGGACACTTCCGAGCCAAGAGACCCAGTACTTC CASSVGTLPSQETQYF
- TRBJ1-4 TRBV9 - TGTGCCAGCAGCGTAGGCAGGGGCGGGTATGAAAAACTGTTTTTT CASSVGRGGYEKLFF
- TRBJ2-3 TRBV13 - TGTGCCAGCAGCCCCGCGGCCACAGATACGCAGTATTTT CASSPAATDTQYF
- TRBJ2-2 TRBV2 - TGTGCCAGCAGTGAAGGACAACCCGGGGAGCTGTTTTTT CASSEGQPGELFF
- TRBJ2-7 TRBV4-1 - TGCGCCAGCAGCCGGGCAGGGAACTACGAGCAGTACTTC CASSRAGNYEQYF
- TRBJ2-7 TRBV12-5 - TGTGCTAGTGGTTTGGTGACAGTCCCCCCCTACGAGCAGTACTTC CASGLVTVPPYEQYF
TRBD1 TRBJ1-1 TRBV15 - TGTGCCACCAGCCGGGACAGGGAAAACACTGAAGCTTTCTTT CATSRDRENTEAFF
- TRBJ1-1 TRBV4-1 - TGCGCCAGCAGCCCGGGAGGTTCTGAAGCTTTCTTT CASSPGGSEAFF
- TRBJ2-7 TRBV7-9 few TGTGCCAGCCAGGGGTCCAGCGAGCAGTACTTC CASQGSSEQYF
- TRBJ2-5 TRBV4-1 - TGCGCCAGCAGCCAAGGGGGACACCCCCAAGAGACCCAGTACTTC CASSQGGHPQETQYF
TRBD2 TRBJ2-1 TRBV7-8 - TGTGCCAGCAGCCCCCGGGGGGATGAGCAGTTCTTC CASSPRGDEQFF
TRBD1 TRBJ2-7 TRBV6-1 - TGTGCCAGCAACCCTATACCGGGACAGGCCTACGAGCAGTACTTC CASNPIPGQAYEQYF
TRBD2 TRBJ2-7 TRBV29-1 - TGCAGCGTCAAATCTAGCGGGGGCGCCTACGAGCAGTACTTC CSVKSSGGAYEQYF
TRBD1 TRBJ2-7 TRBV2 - TGTGCCAGCAGTGGAGGGACAGGGCCTTTCGAGCAGTACTTC CASSGGTGPFEQYF
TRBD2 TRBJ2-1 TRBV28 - TGTGCCAGCAGTTTGACTAGCGGGAGTCATGAGCAGTTCTTC CASSLTSGSHEQFF
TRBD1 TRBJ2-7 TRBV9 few TGTGCCAGCAGCGTAGAGGGACAGGGCCTCCCCTACGAGCAGTACTTC CASSVEGQGLPYEQYF
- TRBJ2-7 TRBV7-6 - TGTGCCAGCAGCCCCTTTGGCGGGACTTACGAGCAGTACTTC CASSPFGGTYEQYF
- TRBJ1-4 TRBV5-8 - TGTGCCAGCAGCCCGAAGAGGTCGGGTGGGAGGGAAAAACTGTTTTTT CASSPKRSGGREKLFF
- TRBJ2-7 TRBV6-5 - TGTGCCAGCAGTTACTCAACAGCCCTAACGAACGAGCAGTACTTC CASSYSTALTNEQYF
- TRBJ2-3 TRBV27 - TGTGCCAGCCGAGGCCAATCTATAGATACGCAGTATTTT CASRGQSIDTQYF
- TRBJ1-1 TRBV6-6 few TGTGCCAGCACCAGAATAACTGAAGCTTTCTTT CASTRITEAFF
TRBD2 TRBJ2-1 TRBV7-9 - TGTGCCAGCAGCCTCGGGGGGGTGGGAGAGAGGAAGCAGTTCTTC CASSLGGVGERKQFF
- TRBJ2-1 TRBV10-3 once TGTGCCATCAGCCAGGGCGGGACTTCTAATGAGCAGTTCTTC CAISQGGTSNEQFF
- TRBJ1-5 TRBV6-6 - TGTGCCAGCACCCTACTCCCCGTCGACAGTCGTCCCCCCCAGCATTTT CASTLLPVDSRPPQHF
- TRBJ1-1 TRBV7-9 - TGTGCCAGCCTTATTATGAACACTGAAGCTTTCTTT CASLIMNTEAFF
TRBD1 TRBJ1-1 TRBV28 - TGTGCCAGCACCTTGGACAGGGGGCGGACTGAAGCTTTCTTT CASTLDRGRTEAFF
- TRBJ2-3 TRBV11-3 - TGTGCCAGCAGCCCCTCGGCGGGGTTCACAGATACGCAGTATTTT CASSPSAGFTDTQYF